Listed below are T cell receptor beta chains from one sample, sequenced in a study of cytotoxic CD8 clonotypes in ibrutinib-treated CLL. Repertoires were generated with immunoSEQ multiplex PCR, while TCRdb's copy carries only in-frame clones and drops some. The sample lists roughly 250,000 clones; 70% were seen once. The sequencing here drew on PBMCs, taken after 24 months of ibrutinib treatment. The source is a human donor with chronic lymphocytic leukemia. Both conserved end residues are part of each CDR3. A D gene is named only where the DNA matches it firmly. Rows give clone size only sometimes, using once, few, many, or a class for an expanded clone.

j_call v_call d_call clone_size cdr3_nt cdr3_aa
TRBJ2-5 TRBV5-1 NA NA TGCGCCAGCAGCACGGGACCGACCCAAGAGACCCAGTACTTC CASSTGPTQETQYF
TRBJ1-1 TRBV6-6 NA NA TGTGCCAGCAGCCGCCGCGGTATGAACACTGAAGCTTTCTTT CASSRRGMNTEAFF
TRBJ2-7 TRBV2 NA NA TGTGCCAGCAGTAACGGACAGTCCTACGAGCAGTACTTC CASSNGQSYEQYF
TRBJ1-2 TRBV9 NA NA TGTGCCAGCAGCGTAAGGTCAGCTAACTATGGCTACACCTTC CASSVRSANYGYTF
TRBJ2-4 TRBV6-5 NA NA TGTGCCACCAAACTGGAAAACATTCAGTACTTC CATKLENIQYF
TRBJ1-1 TRBV19 NA NA TGTGCCAGTAGTAAGGGGGGGAACACTGAAGCTTTCTTT CASSKGGNTEAFF
TRBJ2-5 TRBV27 NA NA TGTGCCAGCAGTTGGGTAGAAGATGAGACCCAGTACTTC CASSWVEDETQYF
TRBJ1-1 TRBV29-1 TRBD1 NA TGCAGCGGCAAACAGGGGGCGCAGACTGAAGCTTTCTTT CSGKQGAQTEAFF
TRBJ2-7 TRBV5-1 TRBD2 NA TGCGCCAGCAGCTTGACTAGCGGGGGTATTCGAGAGCAGTACTTC CASSLTSGGIREQYF
TRBJ1-5 TRBV10-3 NA few TGTGCCATCAGTGAGTGGGGCGCGACTCAGCCCCAGCATTTT CAISEWGATQPQHF
TRBJ2-4 TRBV28 NA NA TGTGCCAGCAGTTTGGGGGACCTAGCCAAAAACATTCAGTACTTC CASSLGDLAKNIQYF
TRBJ1-1 TRBV9 NA NA TGTGCCAGCAGCGTAGAACAAGCACAGCAAGCTTTCTTT CASSVEQAQQAFF
TRBJ1-2 TRBV28 NA NA TGTGCCACCACGGGTAACTATGGCTACACCTTC CATTGNYGYTF
TRBJ2-2 TRBV5-5 TRBD2 few TGTGCCAGCAGCTTGGTAGTCGGGAGGGCCGGCACCGGGGAGCTGTTTTTT CASSLVVGRAGTGELFF
TRBJ2-7 TRBV6-5 TRBD1 few TGTGCCAGCAGACCGGGACAGGGATCCTACGAGCAGTACTTC CASRPGQGSYEQYF
TRBJ1-1 TRBV2 NA once TGTGCAAGCGGGCAGCTGAACACTGAAGCTTTCTTT CASGQLNTEAFF
TRBJ2-1 TRBV6-5 NA NA TGTGCCAGCTTCTCGTCCCCGCTCGATGAGCAGTTCTTC CASFSSPLDEQFF
TRBJ1-2 TRBV7-2 TRBD1 NA TGTGCCAGCAGCTTTCCTCCGACCGGGACAGGAGGCTACACCTTC CASSFPPTGTGGYTF
TRBJ2-7 TRBV7-9 TRBD2 NA TGTGCCAGCAGCTTAGGGGGGGAGGGCCTCTACGAGCAGTACTTC CASSLGGEGLYEQYF
TRBJ2-7 TRBV6-5 TRBD2 NA TGTGCCAGCAGTATAGCGGGGTCCTACGAGCAGTACTTC CASSIAGSYEQYF
TRBJ2-2 TRBV19 TRBD2 NA TGTGCCAGTAGTAGCCTTAGCGGGAGGGCCACCGGGGAGCTGTTTTTT CASSSLSGRATGELFF
TRBJ2-7 TRBV30 NA NA TGTGCCTGGAACGCGGGGCCCGAGCAGTACTTC CAWNAGPEQYF
TRBJ1-6 TRBV6-5 NA NA TGTGCCAGCAGTTACGGGAATTCACCCCTCCACTTT CASSYGNSPLHF
TRBJ2-1 TRBV18 NA NA TGTGCCAGCTCACCACCCGGCCCTCCCCCGGCATTGTTCTTC CASSPPGPPPALFF
TRBJ1-1 TRBV30 NA once TGTGCCTGGTCGGACAGAGGGTCTGAAGCTTTCTTT CAWSDRGSEAFF
TRBJ2-7 TRBV7-8 TRBD2 NA TGTGCCAGCAGCCCCGGACTAGCGGGAGGTCGCGAGCAGTACTTC CASSPGLAGGREQYF
TRBJ2-7 TRBV28 TRBD2 few TGTGCCAGCAGTTTAGCCGGGACTAGCGGGACCTACGAGCAGTACTTC CASSLAGTSGTYEQYF
TRBJ1-1 TRBV28 NA few TGTGCCAGCAGTACCTATTCGGGGAGGGCTGAAGCTTTCTTT CASSTYSGRAEAFF
TRBJ2-7 TRBV29-1 NA NA TGCAGCGCCAGGGAGAGGAACGAGCAGTACTTC CSARERNEQYF
TRBJ1-4 TRBV4-2 NA NA TGTGCCAGCAGCCAAGCCGGACAGTTAAATGAAAAACTGTTTTTT CASSQAGQLNEKLFF
TRBJ2-3 TRBV28 NA NA TGTGCCAGCAGTTTGAAACAGGGCAGTGATACGCAGTATTTT CASSLKQGSDTQYF
TRBJ2-5 TRBV6-5 TRBD2 once TGTGCCAGCATCCAATCTAGCGGACAAGAGACCCAGTACTTC CASIQSSGQETQYF
TRBJ2-3 TRBV7-8 TRBD2 NA TGTGCCAGCAGGATATCGACTAGCGGGGATACGCAGTATTTT CASRISTSGDTQYF
TRBJ2-1 TRBV14 TRBD2 few TGTGCCAGCAGTCAAAAACTAGCGGGCTTAACCTACAATGAGCAGTTCTTC CASSQKLAGLTYNEQFF
TRBJ2-1 TRBV13 NA NA TGTGCCAGCAGCCCAACCTACAATGAGCAGTTCTTC CASSPTYNEQFF
TRBJ1-5 TRBV2 NA NA TGTGCCAGCAGTTGGACAGCCCCAAGGGACAATCAGCCCCAGCATTTT CASSWTAPRDNQPQHF
TRBJ2-7 TRBV4-3 TRBD2 NA TGCGCCAGCAGCCAAGTATGGGCTAGCGGGAAAATCTACGAGCAGTACTTC CASSQVWASGKIYEQYF